These 9 T cell receptor beta chains were all obtained from the same sample, sequenced in a study of T-cell memory formation after mild COVID-19. TCRdb called the 5' RACE reads again in MiXCR, with one record for every CDR3 protein. Of about 400,000 distinct CDR3 sequences listed, 14% were seen once; the top ten hold about 22%. The sequenced material came from PBMCs or a T cell subset sorted from them (not recorded which). Receptors originate from a man younger than 35 who had mild COVID-19 (a few samples of this study predate the infection). Cell type and time point are not known.

The rearrangement links TRBV5-1 to TRBJ1-1, with a tentative D call TRBD1 (5 bases). Per germline, CDR1 SGHRS and CDR2 YFSETQ. CDR3 length: 13 residues. Trimming took off 4 bases at V and 5 bases at J, with 12 bases between the two ends. In DNA, the CDR3 is TGCGCCAGCAGCAGGGACTTCGGGACTGAAGCTTTCTTT. Translating it yields CASSRDFGTEAFF.

This clonotype was found many times. This chain joins TRBV4-3 and TRBJ2-4, with 11 bases aligning to TRBD2. The CDR3 spans 19 residues. Germline CDR1 reads LGHNA; CDR2 reads YSLEER. V was clipped by 0 bases and J by 0 bases; unmatched bases: 7. This CDR3 reads CASSQDEASGGLAKNIQYF. The CDR3 bases are TGCGCCAGCAGCCAAGACGAGGCTAGCGGGGGGCTAGCCAAAAACATTCAGTACTTC.

V is TRBV4-1 and J is TRBJ2-1; 9 bases line up with TRBD2. V lost 0 bases, J lost 14 bases, and 17 bases stayed unmatched. This CDR3 has 17 amino acids. CDR1 is MGHRA and CDR2 is YSYEKL in the germline V gene. The CDR3 DNA reads as TGCGCCAGCAGCCAAGATCACCCAGCTAGCGGGGCTCCTAAGGAGTTCTTC. Protein product: CASSQDHPASGAPKEFF.

This clonotype has a handful of counts. The chain has TRBV3-1 and TRBJ1-2, with 7 bases identical to TRBD1. Unmatched junction bases numbered 8, after V lost 3 bases and J lost 4 bases. Germline values: CDR1 LGHDT, CDR2 YNNKEL (reference sequence). The CDR3 totals 15 residues. In DNA, the CDR3 is TGTGCCAGCAGCCAGGCGGGACAGCTACCCTATGGCTACACCTTC. Translated: CASSQAGQLPYGYTF.

V is TRBV9 and J is TRBJ2-3; 8 nucleotides align to TRBD2. Germline loops: CDR1 SGDLS, CDR2 YYNGEE. This CDR3 comprises 14 residues. V trimming: 6 bases; J trimming: 4 bases; junction bases outside the gene matches: 7. The CDR3 DNA reads TGTGCCAGCACAGGAGCGGGGGCGGCAGATACGCAGTATTTT. Its protein product is CASTGAGAADTQYF.

V gene TRBV11-2 combines with J gene TRBJ2-1, with D possibly TRBD2 on 6 matching bases. The V gene lost 6 bases and the J gene lost 6 bases, with 18 bases spanning the gap. Germline V CDR1 and CDR2: SGHAT, FQNNGV. CDR3 length: 15 amino acids. This CDR3 is CASSTFRGKGNEQFF. CDR3 sequence (DNA): TGTGCCAGCAGTACCTTCCGGGGGAAGGGCAATGAGCAGTTCTTC.

The rearrangement uses TRBV6-1 and TRBJ2-3, with D perhaps TRBD1 (6 bases). CDR1 is MNHNS, CDR2 SASEGT, per germline. The CDR3 is 13 amino acids. Trimming removed 6 bases from V and 3 bases from J, with 10 bases in between. In nucleotides, the CDR3 is TGTGCCAGCAGGACTCAGGGGACAGATACGCAGTATTTT. This translates into CASRTQGTDTQYF.

This rearrangement joins TRBV25-1 to TRBJ2-5; 12 bases are shared with TRBD1. Germline CDR1 is MGHDK and CDR2 is SYGVNS. This CDR3 spans 18 amino acids. V gave up 8 bases and J gave up 0 bases; unmatched junction bases: 13. The CDR3 DNA reads as TGTGCCAGCGGAAGGCGGGGACAGGGGGCCCCGTACCAAGAGACCCAGTACTTC. This encodes CASGRRGQGAPYQETQYF.

This chain links TRBV6-2 or TRBV6-3 with TRBJ2-1; 14 positions agree with TRBD2. The CDR3 has 16 residues. V lost 6 bases and J lost 12; bases outside the gene matches: 13. Looked up from germline, CDR1 is MNHEY and CDR2 is SVGEGT. CDR3: CASRPLTSGGADRQFF. The CDR3, as DNA: TGTGCCAGCAGACCCTTGACTAGCGGGGGGGCGGATCGGCAGTTCTTC.